This TCR beta chain was profiled in a study of shared clonotypes between healthy human individuals. Generated by immunoSEQ multiplex PCR, the TCRdb table keeps only in-frame clones and is missing some. The sample includes approximately 1.9 million clones, 85% to 95% of them seen just once. Naive CD8 cells were CD45RO-negative, positively selected for CCR7, excluding terminally differentiated effector memory CD45RA+ cells. Trimming pared 3 bases from V and 0 bases from J, leaving 14 bases between. The length of the CDR3 is 16 residues. CDR1 is SGHAT and CDR2 is FQNNGV in the germline V gene. The rearrangement uses TRBV11-2 and TRBJ1-2; D might be TRBD1 (6 bases). The sequenced sample was naive CD8+ T cells from PBMCs. The source is a man aged 18 to 29 in good health. Some clones in this sample may be carry-over from other donors' samples. The CDR3 coding sequence is TGTGCCAGCAGCTTGATGGGGGGGCCCTCTAACTATGGCTACACCTTC. Encoded protein: CASSLMGGPSNYGYTF.